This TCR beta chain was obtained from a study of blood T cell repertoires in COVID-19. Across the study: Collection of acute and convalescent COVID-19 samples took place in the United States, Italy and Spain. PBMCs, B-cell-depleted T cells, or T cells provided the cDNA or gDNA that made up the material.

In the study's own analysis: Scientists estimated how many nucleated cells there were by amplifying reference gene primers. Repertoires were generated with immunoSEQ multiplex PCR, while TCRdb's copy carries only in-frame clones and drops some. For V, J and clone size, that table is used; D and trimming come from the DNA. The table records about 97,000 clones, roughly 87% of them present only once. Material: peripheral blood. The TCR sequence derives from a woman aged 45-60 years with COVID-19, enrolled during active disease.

The CDR3 here is CATSDQPGLVTEQFF. The CDR3 nucleotides read TGTGCCACCAGTGACCAACCGGGACTAGTAACTGAGCAGTTCTTC. The rearrangement links TRBV24-1 to TRBJ2-1, with 8 positions matching TRBD2. This CDR3 has 15 amino acids. Germline CDR1 is KGHDR and CDR2 is SFDVKD. The J segment lost 9 bases and the V segment lost 4 bases, leaving 10 bases of the junction unmatched.